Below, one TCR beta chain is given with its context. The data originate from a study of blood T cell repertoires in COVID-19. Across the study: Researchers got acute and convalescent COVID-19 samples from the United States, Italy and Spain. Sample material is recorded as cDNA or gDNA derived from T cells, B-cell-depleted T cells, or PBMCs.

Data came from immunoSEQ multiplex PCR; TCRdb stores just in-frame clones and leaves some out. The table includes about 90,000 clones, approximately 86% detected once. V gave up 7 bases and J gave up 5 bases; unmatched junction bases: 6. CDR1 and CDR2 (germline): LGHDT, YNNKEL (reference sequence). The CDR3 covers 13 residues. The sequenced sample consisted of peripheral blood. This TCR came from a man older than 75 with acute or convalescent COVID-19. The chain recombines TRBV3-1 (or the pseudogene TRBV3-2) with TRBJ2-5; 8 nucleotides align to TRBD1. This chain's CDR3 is CASKGQGTETQYF. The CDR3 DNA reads TGTGCCAGCAAAGGACAGGGTACGGAGACCCAGTACTTC.